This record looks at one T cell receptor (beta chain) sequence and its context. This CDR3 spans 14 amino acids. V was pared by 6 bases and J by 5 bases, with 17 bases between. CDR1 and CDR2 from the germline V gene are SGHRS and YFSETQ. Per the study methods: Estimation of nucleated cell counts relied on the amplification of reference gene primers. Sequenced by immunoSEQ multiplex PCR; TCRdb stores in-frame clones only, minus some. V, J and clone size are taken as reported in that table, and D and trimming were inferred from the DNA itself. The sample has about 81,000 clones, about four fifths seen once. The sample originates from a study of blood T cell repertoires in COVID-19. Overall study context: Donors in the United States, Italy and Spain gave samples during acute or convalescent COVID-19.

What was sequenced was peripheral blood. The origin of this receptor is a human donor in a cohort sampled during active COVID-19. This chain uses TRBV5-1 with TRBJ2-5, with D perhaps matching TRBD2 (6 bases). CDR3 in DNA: TGCGCCAGCACCGATGCGGGGATCCGGGAGACCCAGTACTTC. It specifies CASTDAGIRETQYF.